The rows below give T cell receptor beta chains drawn from one sample of a study of shared clonotypes between healthy human individuals. Only in-frame clones appear in the TCRdb table, and some are missing; sequencing was by immunoSEQ multiplex PCR. The sample consists of fewer than 1.8 million clones, approximately 98.5% of them appearing once. The sequencing sample was made of naive CD4+ T cells sorted from blood. These receptors originate from a young man in good health. CDR3s include the opening cysteine and the closing phenylalanine or tryptophan. A D gene is named only where the DNA matches it firmly. Clone size is stated in some rows and not others, as once, few, many or a class when expanded.

-	-	TRBV7-3	TRBJ2-7	CASSLARGSEQYF	TGTGCCAGCAGCCTAGCGAGAGGTTCCGAGCAGTACTTC
-	-	TRBV7-9	TRBJ1-3	CASSLNHVQGRLSGNTIYF	TGTGCCAGCAGCCTCAACCATGTCCAGGGACGCCTGTCTGGAAACACCATATATTTT
-	TRBD1	TRBV29-1	TRBJ1-4	CSVVGTALNEKLFF	TGCAGCGTTGTGGGGACAGCACTTAATGAAAAACTGTTTTTT
-	TRBD1	TRBV14	TRBJ1-1	CASSQARDRAAFF	TGTGCCAGCAGCCAAGCCCGGGACAGGGCCGCTTTCTTT
-	-	TRBV10-3	TRBJ2-3	CAISGTGTDTQYF	TGTGCCATCAGTGGCACAGGAACAGATACGCAGTATTTT
-	-	TRBV11-2	TRBJ2-2	CASSLIRRSGQGPTGELFF	TGTGCCAGCAGCTTAATCCGGAGGTCGGGGCAGGGGCCGACCGGGGAGCTGTTTTTT
-	-	TRBV28	TRBJ1-2	CASRTTEFYGYTF	TGTGCCAGCAGAACGACAGAATTCTATGGCTACACCTTC
-	-	TRBV5-1	TRBJ1-1	CASSLGRSSTEAFF	TGCGCCAGCAGCTTGGGGAGGTCGAGCACTGAAGCTTTCTTT
-	TRBD2	TRBV11-2	TRBJ2-7	CASSLGSSGLSSYEQYF	TGTGCCAGCAGCTTAGGGTCTAGCGGGTTGTCATCCTACGAGCAGTACTTC
-	TRBD2	TRBV5-4	TRBJ2-2	CASSTRASGTGELFF	TGTGCCAGCTCCACTAGAGCTAGCGGTACCGGGGAGCTGTTTTTT
-	-	TRBV18	TRBJ1-1	CASSPLVVTEAFF	TGTGCCAGCTCACCATTAGTAGTCACTGAAGCTTTCTTT
-	TRBD1	TRBV28	TRBJ2-3	CATRRGHGTDTQYF	TGTGCCACCAGAAGGGGGCACGGCACAGATACGCAGTATTTT
-	TRBD1	TRBV6-1	TRBJ2-1	CATTPRTGDNEQFF	TGTGCCACCACCCCTAGGACAGGAGACAATGAGCAGTTCTTC
-	-	TRBV19	TRBJ2-3	CASSMPRETDTQYF	TGTGCCAGTAGTATGCCCAGGGAGACAGATACGCAGTATTTT
-	-	TRBV29-1	TRBJ2-3	CSVSLPADTQYF	TGCAGCGTTTCCCTCCCCGCAGATACGCAGTATTTT
once	TRBD1	TRBV4-1	TRBJ1-2	CASSQPGQESNYGYTF	TGCGCCAGCAGCCAACCCGGACAGGAATCTAACTATGGCTACACCTTC
-	TRBD2	TRBV18	TRBJ2-1	CASSPILAGVMDNEQFF	TGTGCCAGCTCCCCTATACTAGCGGGAGTTATGGACAATGAGCAGTTCTTC
-	-	TRBV6-4	TRBJ2-1	CASSGTAALDNEQFF	TGTGCCAGCAGTGGCACCGCGGCCCTCGACAATGAGCAGTTCTTC
-	-	TRBV7-2	TRBJ2-7	CASSLDAYEQYF	TGTGCCAGCAGCTTGGATGCCTACGAGCAGTACTTC
-	-	TRBV6-5	TRBJ1-1	CASSQGGTEAFF	TGTGCCAGCAGCCAAGGGGGAACTGAAGCTTTCTTT
-	-	TRBV28	TRBJ1-2	CASSLYRTDYGYTF	TGTGCCAGCAGTTTATATAGGACAGACTATGGCTACACCTTC
-	-	TRBV10-3	TRBJ1-1	CAISELPLRNTEAFF	TGTGCCATCAGTGAGTTACCCCTGAGGAACACTGAAGCTTTCTTT
-	-	TRBV19	TRBJ1-4	CASSYGGTANEKLFF	TGTGCCAGTAGCTATGGGGGGACGGCTAATGAAAAACTGTTTTTT
-	-	TRBV5-6	TRBJ2-1	CASSSRPSWADNEQFF	TGTGCCAGCAGCTCGCGGCCTAGCTGGGCTGACAATGAGCAGTTCTTC
few	TRBD1	TRBV10-1	TRBJ2-7	CASSETGTGPREQYF	TGCGCCAGCAGTGAGACCGGGACAGGGCCCCGCGAGCAGTACTTC
-	-	TRBV28	TRBJ2-7	CASEGIRSYEQYF	TGTGCCAGCGAAGGGATTCGCTCCTACGAGCAGTACTTC
-	TRBD1	TRBV7-8	TRBJ2-7	CASTPGTGVYEQYF	TGTGCCAGCACCCCCGGGACAGGAGTCTACGAGCAGTACTTC
-	TRBD2	TRBV10-3	TRBJ2-7	CAISGRDYEQYF	TGTGCCATCAGCGGGAGGGACTACGAGCAGTACTTC